These 29 T cell receptor beta chains were sequenced from one sample in a study of T cell clonality in common variable immunodeficiency. Measured with immunoSEQ multiplex PCR; TCRdb has only the in-frame clones, and not every one. Altogether about 45,000 clones were found in the sample, and no singletons occur. The sample was peripheral blood mononuclear cells. These receptors came from a person aged 18 to 75 in good health.

This clone was seen many times. The read ends 3 residues early relative to the CDR3; the germline J gene fills the gap. V gene TRBV7-9 combines with J gene TRBJ1-2, with a tentative D call TRBD1 (6 bases). Germline V gene lookup returns CDR1 SEHNR and CDR2 FQNEAQ (reference sequence). There are 15 residues in the CDR3. The covered CDR3 bases are TGTGCCAGCAGCTTAGTGAGGGGGATCCAGACGGGC. Residues: CASSLVRGIQTG. The full CDR3 reads CASSLVRGIQTGYTF.

This clone was found many times. The CDR3 end falls 3 residues outside the read, so it is completed with the germline J gene. This rearrangement joins TRBV6-7 to TRBJ1-1, with D possibly matching TRBD1 (5 bases). TRBV6-7 qualifies as an ORF whose function is uncertain. The CDR3 loop spans 15 amino acids. CDR3: CASRTPGLGTLRAFF. The DNA read from the CDR3 is TGTGCCAGCAGAACACCGGGACTAGGAACACTGAGA.

This clone occurred many times. Read coverage stops 3 residues before the CDR3 terminus; the germline J gene supplies the remainder. This sequence joins TRBV9 and TRBJ2-7, with a possible D match to TRBD2 (6 bases). Germline CDR1 SGDLS, CDR2 YYNGEE. V was pared by 3 bases and J by 6 bases, with 13 bases between. There are 13 residues in the CDR3. Partial CDR3 DNA: TGTGCCAGCAGCGCCAGGAGGGCCCCCGAG. It encodes CASSARRAPE. The full CDR3 protein is CASSARRAPEQYF.

This clone was picked up a small number of times. The CDR3 end is not reached by the read, which stops 3 residues before it; the germline J gene fills it in. This chain joins TRBV6-1 and TRBJ1-2; no clear D gene. CDR3 length: 12 residues. Germline V gives CDR1 MNHNS, CDR2 SASEGT. The CDR3 bases that were read are TGTGCCAGCAGTGAAGGTTACAATGAC. It yields the protein CASSEGYND. The whole CDR3 protein reads CASSEGYNDYTF.

Ten or more counts support this clone. Read sequence stops 3 residues before the CDR3 end, and the germline J gene provides the missing end. The chain joins TRBV12-5 to TRBJ1-6; D gene uncertain. Germline CDR1 LGHNT, CDR2 FRNRAP. The CDR3 is 12 residues long. V shed 5 bases and J shed 8 bases, with 7 bases lying between them. CDR3 sequence: CASGPPDSPLHF. The DNA read from the CDR3 is TGTGCTAGTGGTCCCCCAGATTCACCC.

This clone was observed many times. Read data end 3 residues before the CDR3 end; the end is taken from the germline J gene. The V and J genes are TRBV30 and TRBJ1-2, with 8 bases that match TRBD1. V was pared by 5 bases and J by 4 bases, with 6 bases of the junction left unmatched. The CDR3 has 13 residues. Germline V CDR1 and CDR2: GTSNPN, SVGIG (reference sequence). The CDR3 bases that were read are TGTGCCTGGGGACAGGGTAGTCCCTATGGC. Protein sequence: CAWGQGSPYG. The full CDR3 sequence reads CAWGQGSPYGYTF.

This clone appeared many times. The CDR3 sequence: CASSLSADTQYF. The covered CDR3 bases are TGTGCCAGCAGCTTATCCGCAGATACG. The chain carries TRBV7-2 and TRBJ2-3; no definite D call. The read falls 3 residues short of the CDR3 end, and the missing part is taken from the germline J gene. V dropped 2 bases and J dropped 4 bases, with 4 bases sitting between them. Germline V gene sequence: CDR1 SGHTA, CDR2 FQGNSA. The CDR3 length is 12 residues.

This clone was detected a few times. The sequence runs out 3 residues before the end of the CDR3; the remainder is reconstructed from the germline J gene. The J gene is TRBJ2-1, the V gene TRBV25-1; maybe TRBD1 (5 bases). CDR3 length equals 13 residues. CDR1 and CDR2 from the germline V gene are MGHDK and SYGVNS. With 2 bases removed from V and 4 bases from J, the gap between germline ends came to 6 bases. Partial CDR3 DNA: TGTGCCAGCAGTGAACGACAGTACAATGAG. Translated: CASSERQYNE. The full CDR3 sequence reads CASSERQYNEQFF.

This clone was seen repeatedly, ten times or more. The read halts 3 residues ahead of the CDR3 end, with the missing end drawn from the germline J gene. This chain uses TRBV20-1 with TRBJ1-2, with D possibly matching TRBD1 (5 bases). This CDR3 comprises 15 residues. The V and J ends lost 6 bases and 6 bases respectively, with 23 bases between them. Per the germline V gene, CDR1 is DFQATT and CDR2 is SNEGSKA (reference sequence). The CDR3 is CSALKDTGGDNGYTF. Incomplete CDR3 DNA: TGCAGTGCACTAAAGGATACAGGCGGGGATAATGGC.

This clone was detected ten times or more. The read gets to within 3 residues of the CDR3 end, and the germline J gene fills in the rest. The V gene is TRBV13, the J gene TRBJ2-4, with D perhaps matching TRBD2 (6 bases). Germline CDR1 and CDR2: PRHDT and FYEKMQ (reference sequence). This CDR3 has 16 residues. The part of the CDR3 DNA that was read is TGTGCCAGCAGCTTAGTCGGTTGGGACTTGCACCCTTTT. Translation: CASSLVGWDLHPF. From start to end, the CDR3 is CASSLVGWDLHPFQYF.

This clone was observed at least ten times. The CDR3 goes on 3 residues after the read ends, and that part is filled in from the germline J gene. The V call is TRBV11-2, the J call TRBJ2-3; D call uncertain. V lost 1 base and J 4 bases, leaving 9 bases between the germline ends. Germline values: CDR1 SGHAT, CDR2 FQNNGV. The CDR3 consists of 14 residues. CDR3 DNA, as far as it was read: TGTGCCAGCAGCTTAGCCGGTCCGTCAGATACG. Protein: CASSLAGPSDT. The CDR3 in its entirety is CASSLAGPSDTQYF.

There are many counts of this clone. The read ends 3 residues early relative to the CDR3; the germline J gene fills the gap. V and J are TRBV7-9 and TRBJ1-1; D is undetermined. The CDR3 consists of 13 residues. V shed 4 bases and J shed 6 bases, with 12 bases lying between them. CDR1 is SEHNR and CDR2 is FQNEAQ in the germline V gene (reference sequence). CDR3 residues: CASSSRVEAEAFF. Partial CDR3 DNA: TGTGCCAGCAGCTCCCGGGTGGAGGCTGAA.

At least ten counts were recorded for this clone. The read comes to an end 3 residues before the CDR3 does, leaving the germline J gene to fill in the end. V gene TRBV19 combines with J gene TRBJ1-2; D is ambiguous. The V end lost 5 bases, the J end lost 4 bases, and 11 bases lay between the germline ends. The CDR3 length is 13 residues. Germline loops: CDR1 LNHDA, CDR2 SQIVND (reference sequence). Here the CDR3 reads CASSYELPYGYTF. The part of the CDR3 DNA that was read is TGTGCCAGTAGTTATGAGCTACCCTATGGC.

At least ten counts were recorded for this clone. Read sequence stops 3 residues before the CDR3 end, and the germline J gene provides the missing end. The chain recombines TRBV18 with TRBJ2-2; D is uncertain. The CDR3 has 14 amino acids. Between the trimmed V and J ends, which lost 4 bases and 3 bases, there was a span of 9 bases. Germline CDR1 KGHSH, CDR2 LQKENI. The sequenced part of the CDR3 DNA is TGTGCCAGCTCACGACCGTTAGACACCGGGGAG. It encodes CASSRPLDTGE. In full, the CDR3 is CASSRPLDTGELFF.

Many counts were recorded for this clone. The read terminates 3 residues before the CDR3 end, so the remaining end is supplied by the germline J gene. The chain links TRBV11-2 to TRBJ1-3; D is uncertain. The V gene's germline CDR1 is SGHAT and CDR2 FQNNGV. V was cut by 5 bases and J by 1 base, with 12 bases left in between. This CDR3 is 15 amino acids long. Incomplete CDR3 DNA: TGTGCCAGCAGCGAGATCAGGACTTCTGGAAACACC. As protein: CASSEIRTSGNT. The CDR3 in full is CASSEIRTSGNTIYF.

In its sample, this clone was seen many times. The observed sequence ends 3 residues before the CDR3 terminus, with the missing tail filled in from the germline J gene. The chain is built from TRBV7-3 and TRBJ2-1; D is perhaps TRBD2 (5 bases). The CDR3 loop spans 13 amino acids. Deletions cut 2 bases from V and 5 bases from J, with 7 bases between. The germline V gene encodes CDR1 SGHTA and CDR2 FQGTGA. Partial CDR3 DNA: TGTGCCAGCAGCTTATGGCGGGACAATGAG. It is translated as CASSLWRDNE. The full CDR3 reads CASSLWRDNEQFF.

This clone was observed at least ten times. The read falls 3 residues short of the CDR3 end, and the missing part is taken from the germline J gene. The rearrangement uses TRBV12-3 or TRBV12-4 and TRBJ2-7; TRBD2 is a possible D gene (6 bases). V dropped 5 bases and J dropped 1 base, with 9 bases sitting between them. This CDR3 region has 13 residues. This CDR3 reads CASSQAGSYEQYF. Incomplete CDR3 DNA: TGTGCCAGCAGTCAAGCGGGTTCCTACGAG.

This clone came up many times. The read halts 3 residues ahead of the CDR3 end, with the missing end drawn from the germline J gene. The rearrangement links TRBV7-3 to TRBJ1-2; a weak D match, TRBD1 (5 bases). V was cut by 5 bases and J by 7 bases, with 14 bases left in between. The CDR3 runs 13 residues. Germline V gene lookup returns CDR1 SGHTA and CDR2 FQGTGA. Partial CDR3 DNA: TGTGCCAGCAGCCAGACAGCCACAGGTGGC. This gives the protein CASSQTATGG. The complete CDR3 reads CASSQTATGGYTF. Complete variable domain (other parts from reference TRBV7-3 and TRBJ1-2): GAGVSQTPSNKVTEKGKYVELRCDPISGHTALYWYRQSLGQGPEFLIYFQGTGAADDSGLPNDRFFAVRPEGSVSTLKIQRTERGDSAVYLCASSQTATGGYTFGSGTRLTVV.

This clone was seen repeatedly, ten times or more. The CDR3 extends 3 residues past the end of the read, so its final part is completed from the germline J gene. The chain employs TRBV7-3 and TRBJ2-1; D not certain. Trimming took 2 bases from V and 6 from J, leaving 5 bases between them. Germline lookup yields CDR1 SGHTA and CDR2 FQGTGA. The CDR3 is 12 residues long. CDR3 residues: CASSLSFNEQFF. Incomplete CDR3 DNA: TGTGCCAGCAGCTTATCTTTCAATGAG.

This clone was observed at least ten times. The read halts 3 residues ahead of the CDR3 end, with the missing end drawn from the germline J gene. This chain links TRBV20-1 with TRBJ1-1, with a possible D match to TRBD1 (5 bases). V lost 3 bases, J lost 4 bases, and 9 bases lay in between. Germline CDR1 DFQATT, CDR2 SNEGSKA (reference sequence). The CDR3 totals 12 residues. The CDR3 sequence is CSASGRATEAFF. Incomplete CDR3 DNA: TGCAGTGCTAGTGGCAGGGCCACTGAA.

This clone was seen at least ten times. The read falls 3 residues short of the CDR3 end, and the missing part is taken from the germline J gene. The chain uses TRBV19 and TRBJ1-5; D not certain. The CDR3 contains 14 residues. Trimming removed 1 base at V and 2 bases at J, with 6 bases between. Germline loops: CDR1 LNHDA, CDR2 SQIVND (reference sequence). CDR3 residues: CASSIVERNQPQHF. CDR3 DNA, as far as it was read: TGTGCCAGTAGTATAGTAGAGCGCAATCAGCCC. Full variable domain (outside the CDR3, taken from reference TRBV19 and TRBJ1-5): DGGITQSPKYLFRKEGQNVTLSCEQNLNHDAMYWYRQDPGQGLRLIYYSQIVNDFQKGDIAEGYSVSREKKESFPLTVTSAQKNPTAFYLCASSIVERNQPQHFGDGTRLSIL.

The sample holds many counts of this clone. The read halts 3 residues ahead of the CDR3 end, with the missing end drawn from the germline J gene. This chain uses TRBV9 with TRBJ2-5; TRBD2 aligns across 7 bases. Germline V lookup: CDR1 SGDLS, CDR2 YYNGEE. The CDR3 has 14 residues. V trimming: 2 bases; J trimming: 5 bases; junction bases outside the gene matches: 6. The CDR3 spells CASSVMSGTETQYF. CDR3 DNA, as far as it was read: TGTGCCAGCAGCGTCATGAGCGGGACGGAGACC.

This clone was picked up many times. The sequenced CDR3 bases are TGTGCCAGCAGCTACCTAGGAGGCGCTGAA. Protein sequence: CASSYLGGAE. The entire CDR3 protein reads CASSYLGGAEAFF. The V and J genes are TRBV7-3 and TRBJ1-1; no clear D. The DNA ends 3 residues before the CDR3 does, and the rest of the CDR3 is filled in from the germline J gene. This CDR3 is 13 amino acids long. In germline, CDR1 is SGHTA, CDR2 FQGTGA. The V end was cut by 4 bases, the J end by 6 bases, with 12 bases between. Together with reference TRBV7-3 and TRBJ1-1, the CDR3 gives the full variable domain: GAGVSQTPSNKVTEKGKYVELRCDPISGHTALYWYRQSLGQGPEFLIYFQGTGAADDSGLPNDRFFAVRPEGSVSTLKIQRTERGDSAVYLCASSYLGGAEAFFGQGTRLTVV.

The table lists this clone with a few counts. A read error is likely here: a far larger clone is one base away. The read finishes 3 residues shy of the CDR3 end, and the germline J gene is used to complete it. In the same sample, other DNA sequences code for this CDR3. V is TRBV18 and J is TRBJ2-5; 8 nucleotides line up with TRBD2. Trimming removed 6 bases from V and 2 bases from J; junction bases left unmatched: 8. Germline V lookup: CDR1 KGHSH, CDR2 LQKENI. CDR3 length: 15 residues. The CDR3: CASSPERGRQETQYF. The DNA read from the CDR3 is TGTGCCAGCTCCCCTGAGCGGGGGAGGCAAGAGACC.

This clone was observed at least ten times. The read is 3 residues too short to cover the CDR3 end, so that end is filled in from the germline J gene. The chain employs TRBV5-1 and TRBJ2-7; tentatively, D is TRBD2 (7 bases). CDR1 is SGHRS, CDR2 YFSETQ, per germline. CDR3 length: 14 amino acids. V was pared by 4 bases and J by 3 bases, with 14 bases between. Incomplete CDR3 DNA: TGCGCCAGCAGCGGGGGGGGGCTCCACTACGAG. This gives the protein CASSGGGLHYE. The full CDR3 sequence reads CASSGGGLHYEQYF.

This clone appeared many times. Read sequence stops 3 residues before the CDR3 end, and the germline J gene provides the missing end. The chain couples TRBV30 to TRBJ1-1, with 8 positions matching TRBD1. V was clipped by 5 bases and J by 5 bases; unmatched bases: 4. This CDR3 is built from 12 residues. Germline V gene lookup returns CDR1 GTSNPN and CDR2 SVGIG (reference sequence). The CDR3: CAWGQGSTEAFF. CDR3 bases read: TGTGCCTGGGGACAGGGTTCTACTGAA. Using reference TRBV30 and TRBJ1-1 for the parts outside the CDR3, the full variable domain is SQTIHQWPATLVQPVGSPLSLECTVEGTSNPNLYWYRQAAGRGLQLLFYSVGIGQISSEVPQNLSASRPQDRQFILSSKKLLLSDSGFYLCAWGQGSTEAFFGQGTRLTVV.

There are many counts of this clone. The CDR3 end is not reached by the read, which stops 3 residues before it; the germline J gene fills it in. The chain carries TRBV4-1 and TRBJ1-2; tentative D call: TRBD1 (6 bases). Germline lookup yields CDR1 MGHRA and CDR2 YSYEKL. There are 14 residues in the CDR3. Partial CDR3 DNA: TGCGCCAGCAGCCAAGTCAGGGGCAATTCAGGC. This encodes CASSQVRGNSG. The entire CDR3 reads CASSQVRGNSGYTF.

This clone was observed at least ten times. The sequenced fragment ends 3 residues before the CDR3 boundary, so the rest is inferred from the germline J gene. J is TRBJ2-5 and V is TRBV3-1 (or the pseudogene TRBV3-2); 9 bases agree with TRBD2. V shed 4 bases, J shed 2 bases, and the junction held 2 bases outside the gene matches. CDR3 length: 14 residues. Germline assignment: CDR1 LGHDT and CDR2 YNNKEL (reference sequence). The CDR3 sequence is CASSPTSGQETQYF. Incomplete CDR3 DNA: TGTGCCAGCAGCCCGACTAGCGGACAAGAGACC.

This clone was detected many times. The read is 3 residues too short to cover the CDR3 end, so that end is filled in from the germline J gene. V usage is TRBV4-1 and J usage is TRBJ2-1, with 10 bases that match TRBD2. J was trimmed by 4 bases and V by 7 bases; bases with no gene match: 7. The germline gives CDR1 MGHRA, CDR2 YSYEKL. This CDR3 region has 15 residues. CDR3 loop: CASTTLAGGYNEQFF. CDR3 bases read: TGCGCCAGCACCACTTTAGCGGGGGGTTACAATGAG.